These T cell receptor beta chains were read from a single sample in a study of OX40 agonist ivuxolimab in advanced cancers. Assay: immunoSEQ multiplex PCR; the TCRdb copy retains only in-frame clones and omits some. The table includes about 73,000 clones, 85% to 90% detected once. This sample comprised CD4+ or CD8+ T cells sorted from blood, obtained in a trial of the OX40 agonist ivuxolimab. These TCRs come from an adult with an advanced solid tumor such as melanoma, head and neck, liver or kidney cancer. CDR3s include the opening cysteine and the closing phenylalanine or tryptophan. A D gene is named only where the DNA matches it firmly. Rows give clone size only sometimes, using once, few, many, or a class for an expanded clone.

v_gene	j_gene	abundance	d_gene	CDR3nt	CDR3aa
TRBV11-1	TRBJ2-7	.	TRBD1	TGTGCCAGCAGCAAAGGGGACAGGGTTGGCTACGAGCAGTACTTC	CASSKGDRVGYEQYF
TRBV19	TRBJ2-1	.	TRBD1	TGTGCCACTAGACTCACAGGGGGCAATGAGCAGTTCTTC	CATRLTGGNEQFF
TRBV5-1	TRBJ2-3	.	TRBD2	TGCGCCAGCACCTTTGAGCCGGGAGGAGATACGCAGTATTTT	CASTFEPGGDTQYF
TRBV11-2	TRBJ1-5	once	.	TGTGCCAGCAGCTTGTGGGGTAATCAGCCCCAGCATTTT	CASSLWGNQPQHF
TRBV18	TRBJ2-1	.	.	TGTGCCAGCTCACGGGGGGTCTCCCATGAGCAGTTCTTC	CASSRGVSHEQFF
TRBV30	TRBJ1-1	.	TRBD1	TGTGCCTGGAGTGGGCAGGGGGCGCAGAGGACTGAAGCTTTCTTT	CAWSGQGAQRTEAFF
TRBV11-3	TRBJ1-1	.	.	TGTGCCAGCAGCTCCCGACAGCTCTTGAACACTGAAGCTTTCTTT	CASSSRQLLNTEAFF
TRBV27	TRBJ2-2	.	TRBD1	TGTGCCAGCATACCAGGACCAGGGGGTACCACCGGGGAGCTGTTTTTT	CASIPGPGGTTGELFF
TRBV10-3	TRBJ2-7	once	TRBD1	TGTGCCATCAGTGAGCCAAGACAGGGGGGCGAGCAGTACTTC	CAISEPRQGGEQYF
TRBV7-9	TRBJ2-7	.	TRBD1	TGTGCCAGCAGCTATACCGGACAGGCCTACGAGCAGTACTTC	CASSYTGQAYEQYF
TRBV5-1	TRBJ1-1	.	TRBD1	TGCGCCAGCAGCCCGGGGACAGGGGATGGTACCACTGAAGCTTTCTTT	CASSPGTGDGTTEAFF
TRBV11-3	TRBJ2-7	.	TRBD2	TGTGCCAGCAGCTTACGGACTAGCCCTACCTACTACGAGCAGTACTTC	CASSLRTSPTYYEQYF
TRBV5-3	TRBJ2-2	.	TRBD2	TGTGCCAGAAGCCCCCCGGCTAGCGGGAGCACCGGGGAGCTGTTTTTT	CARSPPASGSTGELFF
TRBV19	TRBJ2-7	.	.	TGTGCCAGTAGTGCACGCCCTCCCATAGCCTACGAGCAGTACTTC	CASSARPPIAYEQYF
TRBV10-3	TRBJ1-5	.	.	TGTGCCATCGGAGGGGGGGCGGATCAGCCCCAGCATTTT	CAIGGGADQPQHF
TRBV5-6	TRBJ1-5	.	.	TGTGCCAGCAGCTTAATGGAGACAGCGCCTGTTAATCAGCCCCAGCATTTT	CASSLMETAPVNQPQHF
TRBV6-5	TRBJ1-1	.	.	TGTGCCAGCAGTAACCGGAACACTGAAGCTTTCTTT	CASSNRNTEAFF
TRBV2	TRBJ2-7	.	TRBD2	TGTGCCAGCAGGCCCGGGACTAGACTAAGCTACGAGCAGTACTTC	CASRPGTRLSYEQYF
TRBV7-8	TRBJ2-2	.	TRBD1	TGTGCCAGCGGGCAGGGGGAAAACACCGGGGAGCTGTTTTTT	CASGQGENTGELFF
TRBV2	TRBJ2-6	.	.	TGTGCCAGCAGTGTTGGGGCCAACGTCCTGACTTTC	CASSVGANVLTF
TRBV19	TRBJ1-1	.	.	TGTGCCAGTAGTTCACAGGGTACGAAAAACACTGAAGCTTTCTTT	CASSSQGTKNTEAFF
TRBV7-2	TRBJ2-1	few	.	TGTGCCAGCAGCTTAGGGCGACGGAATGAGCAGTTCTTC	CASSLGRRNEQFF
TRBV9	TRBJ1-3	.	.	TGTGCCAGCAGCTTAGGACAGCTCTCTGGAAACACCATATATTTT	CASSLGQLSGNTIYF
TRBV7-3	TRBJ2-2	once	.	TGTGCCAGCAGCCCATCGGGACTTAACTCCGGGGAGCTGTTTTTT	CASSPSGLNSGELFF
TRBV9	TRBJ2-3	.	TRBD1	TGTGCCAGCAGCGTTGCCCCAGGACAGGGTCCCCCCACAGATACGCAGTATTTT	CASSVAPGQGPPTDTQYF
TRBV11-2	TRBJ2-7	.	TRBD2	TGTGCCAGCAGCCTAGCGGGAGGCAGCTCCTACGAGCAGTACTTC	CASSLAGGSSYEQYF
TRBV9	TRBJ2-1	.	.	TGTGCCAGCAGCGTAGCTACCAAGTCCGTTGAGCAGTTCTTC	CASSVATKSVEQFF
TRBV2	TRBJ1-6	.	TRBD1	TGTGCCAGCAGGATTGACAGGGGCAATTCACCCCTCCACTTT	CASRIDRGNSPLHF
TRBV6-6	TRBJ1-4	.	.	TGTGCCAGCAGTTACCTGCCGGCAACTAATGAAAAACTGTTTTTT	CASSYLPATNEKLFF
TRBV5-5	TRBJ2-2	.	TRBD1	TGTGCCAGCAGCCCCACAGGGGGCGCTGGGACCGGGGAGCTGTTTTTT	CASSPTGGAGTGELFF
TRBV19	TRBJ2-5	.	.	TGTGCCAGTAGCGGGACTGTTCAAGAGACCCAGTACTTC	CASSGTVQETQYF
TRBV15	TRBJ2-1	few	TRBD2	TGTGCCACCAGCAGCAAACCAGGGACTAGCGGAGACAATGAGCAGTTCTTC	CATSSKPGTSGDNEQFF